This entry describes one TCR beta chain. As yet, its antigen is unknown. This record belongs to a study of graft-versus-host responses after intestinal transplantation. Across the study: Multivisceral, liver-intestinal, or isolated intestinal transplants were given to recipients. Each patient got anti-thymocyte globulin induction, then tacrolimus and steroids for around three years. Study-wide findings and caveats: High graft-versus-host to host-versus-graft T cell clonal ratios marked allografts of patients with graft-donor macrochimerism. Detected in recipient marrow were GvH clones, some of which were first observed in ileum or blood.

Using immunoSEQ multiplex PCR, the repertoire was profiled, and TCRdb retains in-frame clones only, with some absent. Of tens of thousands of clones detected, around 92% appear once; the ten largest clones hold nearly 0.1%. CDR3 length: 16 amino acids. V shed 8 bases, J shed 1 base, and the junction held 2 bases outside the gene matches. Germline CDR1 is ENHRY and CDR2 is SYGVKD. The rearrangement links TRBV10-3 to TRBJ2-2; 15 bases match TRBD2. The receptor was isolated from a human donor who received an intestinal transplant. The sample in question was unstimulated CD4+ T cells sorted from spleen or lymph node cells, obtained before intestinal transplant. CDR3 DNA sequence: TGTGCCATCGGGACTAGCGGGGGGCTGAACACCGGGGAGCTGTTTTTT. It yields the protein CAIGTSGGLNTGELFF.